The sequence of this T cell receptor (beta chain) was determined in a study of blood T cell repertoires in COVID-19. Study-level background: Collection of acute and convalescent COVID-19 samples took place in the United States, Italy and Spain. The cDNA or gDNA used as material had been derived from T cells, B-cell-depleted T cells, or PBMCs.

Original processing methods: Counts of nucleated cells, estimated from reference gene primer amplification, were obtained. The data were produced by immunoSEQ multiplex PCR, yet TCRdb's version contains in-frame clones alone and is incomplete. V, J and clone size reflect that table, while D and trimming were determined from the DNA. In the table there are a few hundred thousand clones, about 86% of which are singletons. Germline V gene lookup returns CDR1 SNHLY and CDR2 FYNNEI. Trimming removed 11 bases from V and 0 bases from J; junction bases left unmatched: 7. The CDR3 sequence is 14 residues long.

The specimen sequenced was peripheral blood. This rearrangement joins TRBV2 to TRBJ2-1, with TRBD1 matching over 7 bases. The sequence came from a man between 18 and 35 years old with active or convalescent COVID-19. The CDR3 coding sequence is TGTGCCTCCTGGGACAGTAGCTCCTACAATGAGCAGTTCTTC. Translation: CASWDSSSYNEQFF.